One T cell receptor beta chain is described in this entry. The data are from a study of blood T cell repertoires in COVID-19. Study-level information: Collection of acute and convalescent COVID-19 samples took place in the United States, Italy and Spain. T cells, B-cell-depleted T cells, or PBMCs supplied cDNA or gDNA.

Authors' processing steps: Amplification with reference gene primers provided the estimates of nucleated cell counts. TCRdb's table, derived via immunoSEQ multiplex PCR, lists solely in-frame clones and lacks some. That table supplies the V and J calls and clone size; D and trimming were determined from the DNA. The table records approximately 190,000 clones, 84% of them present only once. This CDR3 spans 14 amino acids. V was trimmed by 3 bases and J by 2 bases, leaving 10 bases between them. Germline CDR1 and CDR2: SGHTS and YDEGEE. The sequenced sample was peripheral blood. The chain has TRBV5-8 and TRBJ2-3; D is perhaps TRBD1 (6 bases). The sequence was obtained from a man aged 25-45 years with active or convalescent COVID-19. Written as DNA, the CDR3 is TGTGCCAGCAGCTCCTCAGGGGCCACAGATACGCAGTATTTT. Translation: CASSSSGATDTQYF.